The entry below describes one TCR beta chain. This clone is a singleton in its sample. No cognate antigen has been identified for it. Qualities for individual bases were not recorded, and no much larger clone is one base off. In total, just over 650 healthy bone marrow donors made up the cohort. All cohort members were sampled while nominally healthy, although unrecorded immune exposures were likely present. The donor tested CMV seropositive, placing the donor among the 290 or so seropositive members of the cohort. Each donor provided a peripheral blood sample, and peripheral blood mononuclear cells were used for TCR beta sequencing. Genomic DNA was extracted from the blood cell samples with the Qiagen DNeasy Blood Extraction Kit. Per the germline V gene (reference sequence), SGHNT is the CDR1 and YYREEE is the CDR2. Here V drops 3 bases and J drops 6 bases, and the junction holds 9 bases not matched to any gene. The CDR3 holds 16 amino acids from the cysteine to the phenylalanine. Solely the CDR3 DNA is kept, with 48 bases framed from the first base.

The sample originates from a study of cytomegalovirus exposure and HLA in healthy donors (dated by TCRdb to 2016 to 2017). For the study in its entirety: An earlier analysis of roughly 570 of the donors reported 276 Gb of sequence data and around 100 million unique TCR beta sequences obtained from about 180 million T cells. A later genetic analysis took genome-wide SNP genotypes for about 55% of the roughly 700 donors and used that subset as a discovery cohort. In the later analysis, no new phenotypic data were used to find candidate immune exposures; instead, reliance was placed on TCR beta sequences and their occurrence across donors. Approximately 300 gigabases of sequencing data and some 85 million unique TCR sequences were included in an early release covering 550 to 800 HLA-typed donors. The study used immunosequencing to profile the T cell repertoires of 670 or so subjects and linked those repertoires to cytomegalovirus serostatus. An earlier analysis of 500 to 650 of the donors applied high-throughput TCR beta sequencing to assess whether each TCR beta V gene segment acted as functional or pseudogenic. HLA typing covered class I and class II loci at four-digit resolution. A later analysis re-analyzed previously published TCR beta repertoires from about 730 donors and added high-resolution HLA genotyping to study TCR occurrence patterns. Among the roughly 400 genotyped donors, more than 70% belonged to the genetic ancestry cluster associated with self-reported Caucasian donors. Alongside the repertoire data, information on donor age, sex, ethnicity and CMV serostatus was compiled. Several DR-DQ haplotypes were treated as single units for association and clustering because of strong linkage in the cohort. Every discovery cohort repertoire had been produced on one sequencing platform. Typing coverage varied by locus: roughly 620-640 donors for A, B, C, DRB1 and DQB1; approximately 500 for DQA1; approximately 610 for DPA1; some 470 for DPB1. Among 398 genotyped donors of the cohort, an average of roughly 230,000 unique TCR beta nucleotide sequences was sequenced per donor, of which about 19% were non-productive. The aim of the study was to test whether cataloging public T cell receptors could identify signatures of past pathogen exposure. Along with the approximately 670-subject first cohort, a separate validation cohort of approximately 110 different subjects was used. To predict cytomegalovirus infection status, the study combined high-throughput TCR immunosequencing, statistical association of individual TCRs with disease status, and machine learning.

The investigation overall reported the following: A further reported finding was that TCR beta sequences accurately predicted the HLA-A and HLA-B alleles for most subjects in the first cohort. The 87-base-pair reads could not distinguish some IMGT-functional V segments, including TRBV6-2 and TRBV6-3, so those segments were excluded. In an earlier analysis of 587 of the donors, most TCR beta V segments appeared in productive rearrangements about 87% or about 30% of the time, broadly matching IMGT annotations. Because counts were too low, about 15 rarely observed V segments, including chromosome 9 orphons, were left out of the earlier analysis of 587 of the donors. Three of the identified cytomegalovirus-associated TCR beta chains were confirmed in vitro to be specific for cytomegalovirus antigens. According to a later genetic analysis, donors in an Asian-associated ancestry cluster had fewer N-insertions in productive TCRs than the approximately 710-donor mean. An association between a missense DCLRE1C variant and V-gene and J-gene trimming of TCR beta chains was found in a later genetic analysis and replicated in an independent cohort. Correlated functional status among segregating V segments might reflect linkage disequilibrium, but an unknown experimental factor could not be ruled out. According to a later analysis, most CMV-associated TCR beta chains appeared to be HLA-restricted, and the HLA associations seemed to be driven largely by CMV exposure. While some public TCRs were present in many individuals, most TCR sequences turned up only very rarely across donors. Cytomegalovirus status was reported to be diagnosed by the classifier with high specificity and sensitivity in both the original and validation cohorts. In a later analysis, the rate of TCR association differed among HLA loci, with DRB1 alleles having the most associated TCRs and HLA-C alleles having the fewest. Because some donors lacked HLA typing at each locus, the association tests relied only on the typed subset. Presence/absence analyses assumed roughly uniform sequencing depth across donors, an assumption that may not hold. In a later analysis, HLA-associated TCR beta chains were found to be more clonally expanded and to have lower generation probabilities than equally common non-associated chains. This cohort had only TCR beta chains sequenced, and the lack of alpha or paired-chain data limited which features could be detected. CMV serostatus was the only immune exposure information available for the cohort. A later analysis reported that several top co-occurrence clusters appeared linked to parvovirus B19, influenza, CMV and Epstein-Barr virus. The sequencing pipeline was judged likely to have produced a cluster of highly shared sequence variants as a technical artifact. Specific HLA alleles were associated with 15,000 to 20,000 TCR beta sequences at a false discovery rate of 0.05 in a later analysis. The study listed 164 TCR beta chains as associated with cytomegalovirus. Strong co-occurrence of HLA alleles, especially DR and DQ, made assigning TCR associations to individual alleles difficult. The authors suggested that the approach could potentially be generalized to other disease states and immunological phenotypes.

The library was generated by the immunoSEQ multiplex PCR assay. The multiplex PCR relied on a mix of 60 forward primers for TCR Vbeta segments and 13 reverse primers for TCR Jbeta segments. The CDR3 region of rearranged TCR beta genes was amplified from genomic DNA by a multiplex PCR assay. On the Illumina HiSeq System, the amplified TCR beta libraries were sequenced as 87-base-pair reads. Concerning the study's data processing: A later analysis counted about 76 million unique TCR beta chains across the 640 or so repertoires, and 9.5 million to 11 million of these chains were shared by at least two donors. Raw reads were error-corrected and collapsed into unique sequences with a nearest-neighbor algorithm that merged closely related sequences to remove PCR and sequencing errors. CDR3 sequences were aligned to IMGT reference sequences to assign V, D and J gene segments. Each retained sequence needed at least a six-nucleotide match to both a V gene segment and a J gene segment. A rearrangement was called productive if the CDR3 had no stop codons and remained in frame with V and J, and every other rearrangement was called non-productive. CDR3 was defined by IMGT convention, running from the second conserved V-encoded cysteine to the conserved J-encoded phenylalanine. In an earlier analysis of roughly 580 of the donors, sequences lacking an unambiguous match to a single V gene segment were excluded. An earlier analysis of just under 600 of the donors called V segments functional above 56.7% productive rearrangements and segregating when the between-donor standard deviation exceeded 5%. A statistical classification framework was built to diagnose cytomegalovirus status from the catalog of TCR beta chain sequences. In a later analysis, V and J genes were assigned by comparing TCR nucleotide sequences against IMGT/GENE-DB human TR gene sequences. A later analysis assigned CDR3 sequences and most-parsimonious VDJ recombination scenarios with the TCRdist pipeline. In a later analysis, each TCR beta chain was defined by its CDR3 amino acid sequence together with its V-gene family, and reads without a unique V-gene family were excluded. In a later analysis, approximately 640 highly shared, low-generation-probability nucleotide sequences were removed to address suspected cross-contamination and a sequencing artifact. In a later analysis, a clonal expansion index for each public chain was calculated from normalized within-repertoire ranks of inferred template counts. In a later analysis, generation probabilities were computed with a VDJ recombination model fitted to out-of-frame rearrangements, and the resulting probabilities were checked against IGoR. In a later analysis, TCR-TCR, TCR-HLA and TCR-CMV co-occurrence was scored with hypergeometric tests, and a repertoire-size bias correction was applied to TCR pairs. To estimate false discovery rates, a later analysis permuted the HLA or CMV assignments 20 times. In a later analysis, co-occurring TCRs were grouped using DBSCAN, with TCRdist sequence similarity added in when clustering inside HLA-allele-positive subsets. Repertoires with fewer than 30,000 or more than 120,000 public chains, plus five repertoires with anomalous nucleotide sharing, were excluded from co-occurrence clustering. TCRdb carries this immuneACCESS record with in-frame sequences only. Its versions omit some clonotypes, under half of them owing to an unresolved V gene in the studies checked, with the rest unexplained. V, J and clone size are those of that table, while D and trimming were read from the DNA. This sample gives 150,000 to 200,000 clones in total; about 86% of them show up just once. The ten largest clonotypes hold approximately 1.6% of the sample.

The clonotype was recovered from a man between 35 and 55 years old in good health and CMV-seropositive. The specimen was PBMCs. The chain couples TRBV5-4 to TRBJ2-4; TRBD2 agrees with 10 junctional bases. Here is the DNA: TGTGCCAGCAGCTATCGAGCGGGAGGGCTGGGAAACATTCAGTACTTC. This codes for CASSYRAGGLGNIQYF. With the portions outside the CDR3 filled from the reference TRBV5-4 and TRBJ2-4 genes, the complete variable region becomes ETGVTQSPTHLIKTRGQQVTLRCSSQSGHNTVSWYQQALGQGPQFIFQYYREEENGRGNFPPRFSGLQFPNYSSELNVNALELDDSALYLCASSYRAGGLGNIQYFGAGTRLSVL.